A selection of T cell receptor beta chains follows, all from one sample in a study of shared clonotypes between healthy human individuals. Here immunoSEQ multiplex PCR was the method, and the copy in TCRdb shows in-frame clones only, minus some. The data contain 740,000 or so clones, more than 70% of them seen just once; the ten biggest clones take up 1.5% to 2%. The source material was memory CD4+ T cells sorted from blood. These receptors were taken from a woman aged 25 to 39 in good health. CDR3s include the opening cysteine and the closing phenylalanine or tryptophan. The order of the fields is D gene, clone size, V gene, J gene, CDR3 protein, CDR3 DNA. D genes are given only for firm matches. Size values are once, few and many counts, or a class for expanded clones, and some rows have none.

>NA|many|TRBV9|TRBJ1-2
CASSVATENYGYTF
TGTGCCAGCAGCGTAGCTACAGAGAACTATGGCTACACCTTC
>TRBD1|NA|TRBV9|TRBJ2-6
CASSARTGNSGANVLTF
TGTGCCAGCAGCGCCCGGACAGGGAACTCTGGGGCCAACGTCCTGACTTTC
>TRBD1|few|TRBV5-4|TRBJ2-1
CASSLETGVYYNEQFF
TGTGCCAGCAGCTTGGAGACAGGGGTTTACTACAATGAGCAGTTCTTC
>TRBD2|NA|TRBV4-2|TRBJ2-7
CASSPRALSGDDYEQYF
TGTGCCAGCAGCCCCCGGGCTCTCAGCGGGGATGACTACGAGCAGTACTTC
>TRBD1|few|TRBV19|TRBJ1-5
CASSYTGGFLGAQPQHF
TGTGCCAGTAGTTACACAGGGGGCTTCCTCGGCGCTCAGCCCCAGCATTTT
>NA|NA|TRBV28|TRBJ2-3
CASSLGDSASAGTQYF
TGTGCCAGCAGCTTGGGGGATAGCGCTAGTGCTGGTACGCAGTATTTT
>NA|NA|TRBV28|TRBJ2-2
CASSLGGMNTGELFF
TGTGCCAGCAGTTTAGGCGGGATGAACACCGGGGAGCTGTTTTTT
>TRBD2|NA|TRBV7-3|TRBJ2-7
CASSSQRLAGPYEQYF
TGTGCCAGCAGCTCCCAGCGGCTAGCGGGCCCCTACGAGCAGTACTTC
>NA|NA|TRBV10-3|TRBJ2-3
CAISEGPTDTQYF
TGTGCCATCAGTGAGGGGCCCACAGATACGCAGTATTTT
>NA|few|TRBV7-9|TRBJ2-7
CASSRAYEQYF
TGTGCCAGCAGCCGTGCCTACGAGCAGTACTTC
>TRBD2|few|TRBV2|TRBJ2-3
CASGLAGADTQYF
TGTGCCAGCGGACTAGCGGGAGCGGATACGCAGTATTTT
>TRBD2|NA|TRBV7-8|TRBJ2-7
CASSPRRTSYEQYF
TGTGCCAGCAGCCCTAGGAGGACTAGCTACGAGCAGTACTTC
>TRBD2|NA|TRBV7-2|TRBJ2-3
CASSLDLAGVKPAYF
TGTGCCAGCAGCTTAGATCTAGCGGGAGTGAAGCCCGCGTATTTT
>TRBD2|NA|TRBV5-1|TRBJ2-4
CASSISGSSENIQYF
TGCGCCAGCAGCATTAGCGGGAGTAGCGAAAACATTCAGTACTTC
>NA|many|TRBV6-1|TRBJ1-3
CASSVGVTISGNTIYF
TGTGCCAGCAGTGTCGGGGTAACTATCTCTGGAAACACCATATATTTT
>TRBD1|NA|TRBV25-1|TRBJ2-5
CASATGQGRETQYF
TGTGCCAGCGCGACGGGACAGGGTAGGGAGACCCAGTACTTC
>NA|NA|TRBV28|TRBJ1-1
CASSPPVQEDTEAFF
TGTGCCAGCAGTCCCCCCGTCCAGGAGGACACTGAAGCTTTCTTT
>TRBD1|NA|TRBV2|TRBJ2-5
CASTGQGGETQYF
TGTGCCAGCACTGGACAGGGCGGTGAGACCCAGTACTTC
>NA|NA|TRBV2|TRBJ2-6
CASMDGGSGANVLTF
TGTGCCAGCATGGACGGCGGCTCTGGGGCCAACGTCCTGACTTTC
>NA|NA|TRBV30|TRBJ2-1
CAWSLGPGEQFF
TGTGCCTGGAGTTTAGGACCAGGTGAGCAGTTCTTC